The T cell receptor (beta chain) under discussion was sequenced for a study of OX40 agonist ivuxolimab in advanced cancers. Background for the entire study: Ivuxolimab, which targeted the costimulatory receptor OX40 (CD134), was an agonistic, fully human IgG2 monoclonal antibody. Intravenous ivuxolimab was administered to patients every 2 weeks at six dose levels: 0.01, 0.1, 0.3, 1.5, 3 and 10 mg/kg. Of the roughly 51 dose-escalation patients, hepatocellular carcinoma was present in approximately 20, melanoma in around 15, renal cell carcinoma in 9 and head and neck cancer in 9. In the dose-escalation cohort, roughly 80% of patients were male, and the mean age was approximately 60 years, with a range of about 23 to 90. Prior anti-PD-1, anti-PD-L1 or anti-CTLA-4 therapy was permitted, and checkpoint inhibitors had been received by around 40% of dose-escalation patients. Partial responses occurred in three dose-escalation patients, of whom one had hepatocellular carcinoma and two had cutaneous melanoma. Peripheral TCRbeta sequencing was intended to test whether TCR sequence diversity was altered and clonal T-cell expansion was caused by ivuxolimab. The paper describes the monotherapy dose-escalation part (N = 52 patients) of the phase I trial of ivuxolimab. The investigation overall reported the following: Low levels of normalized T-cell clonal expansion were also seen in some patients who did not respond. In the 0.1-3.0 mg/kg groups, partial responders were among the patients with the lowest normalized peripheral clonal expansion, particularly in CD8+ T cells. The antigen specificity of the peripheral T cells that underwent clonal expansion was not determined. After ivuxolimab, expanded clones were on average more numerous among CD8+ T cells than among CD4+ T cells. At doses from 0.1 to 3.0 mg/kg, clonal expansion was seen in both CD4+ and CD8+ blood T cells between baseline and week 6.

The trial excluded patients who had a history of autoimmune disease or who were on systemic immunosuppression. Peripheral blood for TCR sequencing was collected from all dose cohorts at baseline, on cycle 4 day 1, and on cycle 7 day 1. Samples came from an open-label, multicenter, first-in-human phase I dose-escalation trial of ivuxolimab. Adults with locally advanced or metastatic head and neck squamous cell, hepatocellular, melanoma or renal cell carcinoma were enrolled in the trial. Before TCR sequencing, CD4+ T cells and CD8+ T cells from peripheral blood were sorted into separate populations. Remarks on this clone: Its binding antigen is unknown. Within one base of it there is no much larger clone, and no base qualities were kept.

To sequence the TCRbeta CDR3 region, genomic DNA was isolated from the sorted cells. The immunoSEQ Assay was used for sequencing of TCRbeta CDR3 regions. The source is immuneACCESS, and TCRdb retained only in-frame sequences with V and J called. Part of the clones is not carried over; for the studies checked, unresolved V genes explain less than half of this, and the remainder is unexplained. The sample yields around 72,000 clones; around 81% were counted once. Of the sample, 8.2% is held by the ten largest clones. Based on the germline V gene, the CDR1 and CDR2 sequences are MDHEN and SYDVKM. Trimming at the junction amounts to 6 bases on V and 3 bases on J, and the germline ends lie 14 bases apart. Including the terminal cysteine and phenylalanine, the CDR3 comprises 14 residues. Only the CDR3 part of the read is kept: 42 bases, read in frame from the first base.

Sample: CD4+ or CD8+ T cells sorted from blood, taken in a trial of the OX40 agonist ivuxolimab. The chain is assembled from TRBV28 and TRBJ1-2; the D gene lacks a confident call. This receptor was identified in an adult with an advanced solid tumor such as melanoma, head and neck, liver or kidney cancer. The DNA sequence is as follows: TGTGCCAGCAGCAGCTTTGAGGGCGACTATGGCTACACCTTC. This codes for CASSSFEGDYGYTF.